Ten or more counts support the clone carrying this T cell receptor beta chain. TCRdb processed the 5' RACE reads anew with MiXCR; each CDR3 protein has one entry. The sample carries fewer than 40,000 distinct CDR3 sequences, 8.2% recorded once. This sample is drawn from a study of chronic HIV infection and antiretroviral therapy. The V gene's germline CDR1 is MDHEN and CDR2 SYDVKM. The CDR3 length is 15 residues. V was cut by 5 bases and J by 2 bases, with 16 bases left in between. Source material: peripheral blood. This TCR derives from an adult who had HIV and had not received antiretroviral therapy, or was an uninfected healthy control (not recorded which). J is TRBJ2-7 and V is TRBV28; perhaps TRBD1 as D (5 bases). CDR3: CASSPKFGQAYEQYF. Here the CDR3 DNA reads TGTGCCAGCAGTCCAAAATTCGGACAAGCCTACGAGCAGTACTTC. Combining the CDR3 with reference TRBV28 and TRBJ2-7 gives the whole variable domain DVKVTQSSRYLVKRTGEKVFLECVQDMDHENMFWYRQDPGLGLRLIYFSYDVKMKEKGDIPEGYSVSREKKERFSLILESASTNQTSMYLCASSPKFGQAYEQYFGPGTRLTVT.